The entry below describes one T cell receptor beta chain. The sample is drawn from a study of blood T cell repertoires in COVID-19. Study details: In each case, the material was cDNA or gDNA derived from T cells, B-cell-depleted T cells, or PBMCs.

The protocol was immunoSEQ multiplex PCR, while the TCRdb copy is restricted to in-frame clones and leaves out a portion. The sample lists 390,000 or so clones, around 83% occurring once. Cohort 3 donors counted as recovered after two negative PCRs, clearance, or resolved symptoms. This CDR3 is built from 12 residues. Trimming took off 7 bases at V and 4 bases at J, with 8 bases between the two ends. Material for sequencing was PBMCs or T cells enriched from blood (not recorded which). The rearrangement joins TRBV23-1 to TRBJ1-5; D is uncertain. Being an ORF, TRBV23-1 has a function that is uncertain. This TCR derives from a woman aged 45 to 65 who had recovered from COVID-19. The CDR3 DNA is TGCGCCAGCAAAGCAGGTAATCAGCCCCAGCATTTT. This translates into CASKAGNQPQHF.